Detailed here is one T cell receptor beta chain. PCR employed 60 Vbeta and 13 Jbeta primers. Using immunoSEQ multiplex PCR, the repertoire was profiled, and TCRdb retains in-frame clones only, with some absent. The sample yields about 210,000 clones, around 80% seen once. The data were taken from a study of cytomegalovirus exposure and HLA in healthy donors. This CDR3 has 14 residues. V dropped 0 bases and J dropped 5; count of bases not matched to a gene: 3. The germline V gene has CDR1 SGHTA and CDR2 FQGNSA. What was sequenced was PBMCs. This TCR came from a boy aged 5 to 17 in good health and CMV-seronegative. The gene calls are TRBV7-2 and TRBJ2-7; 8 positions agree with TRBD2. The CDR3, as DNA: TGTGCCAGCAGCTTAGCTAGCGGGGAGGACGAGCAGTACTTC. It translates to CASSLASGEDEQYF. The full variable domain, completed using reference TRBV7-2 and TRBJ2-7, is GAGVSQSPSNKVTEKGKDVELRCDPISGHTALYWYRQSLGQGLEFLIYFQGNSAPDKSGLPSDRFSAERTGGSVSTLTIQRTQQEDSAVYLCASSLASGEDEQYFGPGTRLTVT.